These T cell receptor beta chains were read from a single sample in a study of shared T cell receptors in the human thymus. Profiled with immunoSEQ multiplex PCR; TCRdb holds only in-frame clones, not every one. The sample lists more than 550,000 clones, 87% occurring once. These same records also appear under a second study, on human thymus T cells.

Sequencing input: thymocytes. These receptor sequences come from a boy less than two years old with a congenital heart defect. Each CDR3 is given with its conserved first and last residue. The order of the fields is J gene, D gene, clone size, V gene, CDR3 DNA, CDR3 protein. A D gene is named only where the DNA matches it firmly. A clone size is listed for some rows: how often the clone was seen (once, few, many), or a class if it is expanded.

>TRBJ2-1|-|-|TRBV27
TGTGCCAGCAGTCGGGATATCAGCTCCTACAATGAGCAGTTCTTC
CASSRDISSYNEQFF
>TRBJ1-2|-|-|TRBV14
TGTGCCAGCAGCCACAGACAGGACACAAACTATGGCTACACCTTC
CASSHRQDTNYGYTF
>TRBJ1-4|TRBD1|few|TRBV2
TGTGCCAGCAGGGGGACAGGGGGTGTGCGTGCGTGGGGCGTGACTAATGAAAAACTGTTTTTT
CASRGTGGVRAWGVTNEKLFF
>TRBJ2-5|-|-|TRBV4-2
TGTGCCAGCAGCCAAGAGGGCAGTCAAGAGACCCAGTACTTC
CASSQEGSQETQYF
>TRBJ2-2|-|-|TRBV6-5
TGTGCCAGCAAAAACGACAGGTTTTTCACCGGGGAGCTGTTTTTT
CASKNDRFFTGELFF
>TRBJ2-1|TRBD2|-|TRBV19
TGTGCCAGTAGTGAATCAGGACTAGCGAAGCAGTTCTTC
CASSESGLAKQFF
>TRBJ1-2|TRBD1|-|TRBV9
TGTGCCAGCAGCCCCCATAGTATGGGACAGGGGATGCCCTATGGCTACACCTTC
CASSPHSMGQGMPYGYTF
>TRBJ2-7|-|once|TRBV6-1
TGTGCCAGCAGTGTCGCCGGGGATTTTCGGGAGCAGTACTTC
CASSVAGDFREQYF
>TRBJ1-4|TRBD1|-|TRBV25-1
TGTGCCAGCAGTGAATCAGGGACAGGGGAACGTGAAAAACTGTTTTTT
CASSESGTGEREKLFF
>TRBJ1-1|TRBD1|once|TRBV5-4
TGTGCCAGCAGCTTGGCCGACAGGGGGCAAATGGCTGAAGCTTTCTTT
CASSLADRGQMAEAFF
>TRBJ2-6|TRBD2|-|TRBV11-2
TGTGCCAGCAGCCAGCTAGCGGGGACTGGGGCCAACGTCCTGACTTTC
CASSQLAGTGANVLTF
>TRBJ2-7|TRBD1|-|TRBV2
TGTGCCACCGGTCCGGGACAGGCATTCTTTGGGCGCTACGAGCAGTACTTC
CATGPGQAFFGRYEQYF
>TRBJ1-2|-|-|TRBV5-4
TGTGCCAGCAGGGATACCGCAGGGTCTACGCCCGACCCCTATGGCTACACCTTC
CASRDTAGSTPDPYGYTF